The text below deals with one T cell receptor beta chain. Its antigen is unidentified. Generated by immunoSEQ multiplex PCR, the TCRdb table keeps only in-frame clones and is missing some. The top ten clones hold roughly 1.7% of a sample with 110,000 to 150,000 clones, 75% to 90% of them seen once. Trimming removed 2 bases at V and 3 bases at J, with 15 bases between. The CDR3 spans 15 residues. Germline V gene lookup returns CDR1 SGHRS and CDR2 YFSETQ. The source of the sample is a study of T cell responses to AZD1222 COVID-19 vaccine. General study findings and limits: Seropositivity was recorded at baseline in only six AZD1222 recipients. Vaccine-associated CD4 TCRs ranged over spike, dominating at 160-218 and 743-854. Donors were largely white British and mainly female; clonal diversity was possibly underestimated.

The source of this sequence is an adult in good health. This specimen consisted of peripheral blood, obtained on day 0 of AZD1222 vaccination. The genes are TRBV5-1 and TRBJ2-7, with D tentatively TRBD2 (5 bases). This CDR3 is CASSFEGGSYYEQYF. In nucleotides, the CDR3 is TGCGCCAGCAGCTTCGAGGGCGGGTCGTACTACGAGCAGTACTTC.